The 4 T cell receptor beta chains below all came from one sample that was sequenced in a study of T cells after yellow fever vaccination. TCRdb itself ran the 5' RACE reads through MiXCR, one entry per CDR3 protein. The data hold 50,000 or so distinct CDR3 sequences, with roughly 7.3% observed a single time. Specimen: CD8+ T cells sorted from PBMCs, collected about 2 weeks after the first yellow fever vaccination. The receptors derive from a man in his late teens or twenties who received the YFV17D yellow fever vaccine.

CDR3 residues: CASSAAPGMGDNEQFF. The CDR3 nucleotides read TGTGCCAGTAGTGCCGCCCCGGGCATGGGGGACAATGAGCAGTTCTTC. V gene TRBV19 combines with J gene TRBJ2-1; D is tentatively TRBD1 or TRBD2 (5 bases each). Per germline, CDR1 LNHDA and CDR2 SQIVND (reference sequence). Trimming took off 5 bases at V and 5 bases at J, with 19 bases between the two ends. This CDR3 has 16 residues.

This clonotype was counted many times. The rearrangement joins TRBV12-3 or TRBV12-4 to TRBJ1-1; D unresolved. The CDR3 consists of 13 residues. V was trimmed by 3 bases and J by 4 bases, leaving 9 bases between them. CDR3: CASSFPGSTEAFF. The CDR3 region has the DNA TGTGCCAGCAGTTTTCCGGGCAGCACTGAAGCTTTCTTT.

The genes are TRBV19 and TRBJ1-5, with D hard to call. CDR3 size: 16 residues. Trimming cost V 6 bases and J 0 bases, with 15 bases left between them. Germline CDR1 reads LNHDA; CDR2 reads SQIVND (reference sequence). This CDR3 is CASRYLRPHSNQPQHF. DNA of the CDR3: TGTGCCAGTAGGTATCTGCGACCTCATAGCAATCAGCCCCAGCATTTT.

This clonotype appeared a few times. A much larger clone differs by one base, so this may be a read error. This sequence joins TRBV27 and TRBJ2-5, with TRBD2 matching 11 bases. The CDR3 extends over 14 amino acids. Per germline, CDR1 MNHEY and CDR2 SMNVEV (reference sequence). Trimming removed 7 bases from V and 5 bases from J; junction bases left unmatched: 6. Here the CDR3 reads CASKRGLADETQYF. The CDR3 DNA is TGTGCCAGCAAAAGGGGACTAGCGGACGAGACCCAGTACTTC.